This passage covers 10 T cell receptor beta chains from one sample sequenced in a study of shared clonotypes between healthy human individuals. This table comes from immunoSEQ multiplex PCR, and its TCRdb copy is limited to in-frame clones, with some not included. This sample has about 560,000 clones, with around three quarters found just once. The material sequenced was PBMCs. These receptors were obtained from a woman aged 40 to 55 in good health. Some clones in this sample may be carry-over from other donors' samples.

About this clone: This same CDR3 is encoded by further DNA sequences in the sample. The chain uses TRBV28 and TRBJ1-1; the D gene is possibly TRBD1 (5 bases). The CDR3 is made up of 15 amino acids. The V and J ends lost 4 bases and 2 bases respectively, with 14 bases between them. Per the germline V gene, CDR1 is MDHEN and CDR2 is SYDVKM. DNA for the CDR3: TGTGCCAGCAGTTCCCTTACGGGGGACAACACTGAAGCTTTCTTT. Translation gives CASSSLTGDNTEAFF.

This clone was detected once. The rearrangement joins TRBV4-2 to TRBJ2-5; the match to TRBD2 covers 9 bases. This CDR3 contains 16 residues. From germline, CDR1 is LGHNA and CDR2 YNFKEQ. Trimming took 3 bases from V and 4 from J; bases not matched to a gene: 9. CDR3 amino acids: CASSQASGAGGETQYF. DNA for the CDR3: TGTGCCAGCAGCCAGGCTAGCGGGGCGGGGGGAGAGACCCAGTACTTC.

This clone was seen a few times. The genes are TRBV4-3 and TRBJ2-1; 9 bases are shared with TRBD2. Trimming cost V 0 bases and J 9 bases; bases outside gene matches: 12. The germline CDR1 and CDR2 sequences are LGHNA and YSLEER. The CDR3 is 17 amino acids. The CDR3: CASSQDLAGGPLGEQFF. As DNA, the CDR3 is TGCGCCAGCAGCCAAGATTTGGCGGGAGGGCCTCTTGGTGAGCAGTTCTTC.

The J gene is TRBJ2-6, the V gene TRBV6-1; D is unresolved. Germline-derived CDR1 and CDR2 are MNHNS and SASEGT. The CDR3 loop spans 15 amino acids. Trimming stripped 2 bases from V and 4 bases from J, with 9 bases between. The CDR3 here is CASSELGEGANVLTF. Written as DNA, the CDR3 is TGTGCCAGCAGTGAACTCGGTGAGGGGGCCAACGTCCTGACTTTC.

CDR3 amino acids: CASSLSFGQGAWDYGYTF. The CDR3 DNA sequence: TGTGCCAGCAGTTTAAGCTTTGGGCAGGGGGCTTGGGACTATGGCTACACCTTC. V and J are TRBV28 and TRBJ1-2; TRBD1 aligns across 8 bases. The length of the CDR3 is 18 residues. V shed 2 bases, J shed 3 bases, and the junction held 14 bases outside the gene matches. Looked up from germline, CDR1 is MDHEN and CDR2 is SYDVKM.

The genes are TRBV7-2 and TRBJ2-4; no clear D. Germline V gene data show CDR1 as SGHTA and CDR2 as FQGNSA. The V gene lost 4 bases and the J gene lost 5 bases, with 6 bases spanning the gap. CDR3 length: 12 residues. The CDR3 is CASSSPQNIQYF. The CDR3 DNA is TGTGCCAGCAGCTCGCCCCAAAACATTCAGTACTTC. The full variable domain, with the rest looked up from reference TRBV7-2 and TRBJ2-4, is GAGVSQSPSNKVTEKGKDVELRCDPISGHTALYWYRQSLGQGLEFLIYFQGNSAPDKSGLPSDRFSAERTGGSVSTLTIQRTQQEDSAVYLCASSSPQNIQYFGAGTRLSVL.

The rearrangement links TRBV7-2 to TRBJ2-1; 8 bases fit TRBD2. The CDR3 spans 15 residues. Germline V gives CDR1 SGHTA, CDR2 FQGNSA. V shed 5 bases and J 8 bases; nucleotides not matched to a gene: 11. The chain's CDR3 is CASSRLARGIDEQFF. DNA of the CDR3: TGTGCCAGCAGCAGACTAGCGAGAGGGATCGATGAGCAGTTCTTC. Full variable domain (remainder filled in from reference TRBV7-2 and TRBJ2-1): GAGVSQSPSNKVTEKGKDVELRCDPISGHTALYWYRQSLGQGLEFLIYFQGNSAPDKSGLPSDRFSAERTGGSVSTLTIQRTQQEDSAVYLCASSRLARGIDEQFFGPGTRLTVL.

This clone was counted between two and nine times. A much larger clone differs by one base, so this may be a read error. This chain uses TRBV4-3 with TRBJ2-6, with D perhaps matching TRBD1 (5 bases). The CDR3 runs 16 residues. The germline CDR1 and CDR2 sequences are LGHNA and YSLEER. The CDR3 here is CASSQDWGSVANVLTF. In DNA form, the CDR3 reads TGCGCCAGCAGCCAAGATTGGGGCTCTGTGGCCAACGTCCTGACTTTC.

The V and J genes are TRBV2 and TRBJ2-3; D is unresolved. CDR1 is SNHLY and CDR2 is FYNNEI in the germline V gene. With 4 bases removed from V and 0 bases from J, the gap between germline ends came to 11 bases. The CDR3 loop spans 15 amino acids. CDR3 amino acids: CASSVRSSSTDTQYF. CDR3 nucleotide sequence: TGTGCCAGCAGTGTGCGCTCTTCTAGCACAGATACGCAGTATTTT.

The chain employs TRBV5-4 and TRBJ2-2, with D possibly being TRBD1 (6 bases). Germline CDR1 reads SGHNT; CDR2 reads YYREEE (reference sequence). The CDR3 totals 16 residues. The V end lost 0 bases, the J end lost 0 bases, and 9 bases lay between the germline ends. The CDR3 DNA reads as TGTGCCAGCAGCTTGGAAGCAGGGGCGAACACCGGGGAGCTGTTTTTT. As protein: CASSLEAGANTGELFF.